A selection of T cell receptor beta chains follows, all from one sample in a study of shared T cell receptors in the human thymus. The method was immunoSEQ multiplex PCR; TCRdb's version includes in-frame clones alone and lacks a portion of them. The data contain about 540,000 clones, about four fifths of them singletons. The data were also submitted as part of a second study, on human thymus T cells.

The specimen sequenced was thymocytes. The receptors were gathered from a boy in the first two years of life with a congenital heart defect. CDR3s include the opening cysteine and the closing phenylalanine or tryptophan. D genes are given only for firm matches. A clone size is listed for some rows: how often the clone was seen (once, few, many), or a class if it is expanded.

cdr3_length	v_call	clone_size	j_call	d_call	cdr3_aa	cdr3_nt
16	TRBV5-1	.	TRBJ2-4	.	CASSRGGGKPGGIQYF	TGCGCCAGCAGCCGGGGTGGGGGGAAGCCCGGAGGCATTCAGTACTTC
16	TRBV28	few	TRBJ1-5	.	CASSPHGGQSNQPQHF	TGTGCCAGCAGTCCCCACGGGGGTCAGAGCAATCAGCCCCAGCATTTT
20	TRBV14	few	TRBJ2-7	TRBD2	CASSPRLAGVSAWVSYEQYF	TGTGCCAGCAGCCCAAGACTAGCGGGAGTTTCGGCATGGGTCTCCTACGAGCAGTACTTC
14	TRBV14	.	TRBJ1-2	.	CASSQDFQNYGYTF	TGTGCCAGCAGCCAAGATTTTCAGAACTATGGCTACACCTTC
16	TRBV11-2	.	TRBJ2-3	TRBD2	CASSLEAGGGTDTQYF	TGTGCCAGCAGCTTAGAAGCGGGGGGTGGCACAGATACGCAGTATTTT
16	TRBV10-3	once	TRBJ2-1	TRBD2	CAISESGDYSYNEQFF	TGTGCCATCAGTGAGTCGGGGGACTACTCCTACAATGAGCAGTTCTTC
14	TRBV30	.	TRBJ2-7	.	CAWSPTRSPYEQYF	TGTGCCTGGAGTCCCACCCGGTCCCCATACGAGCAGTACTTC
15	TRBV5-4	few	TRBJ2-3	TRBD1	CASSAGGSIQDTQYF	TGTGCCAGCAGCGCAGGGGGTAGCATTCAAGATACGCAGTATTTT
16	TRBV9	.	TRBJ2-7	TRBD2	CASSASPSGPRAEQYF	TGTGCCAGCAGCGCCTCGCCTAGCGGGCCACGAGCAGAGCAGTACTTC
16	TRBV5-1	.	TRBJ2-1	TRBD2	CASSPLAGGIYNEQFF	TGCGCCAGCAGCCCCCTAGCGGGAGGGATCTACAATGAGCAGTTCTTC
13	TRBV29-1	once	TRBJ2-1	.	CSVGREANNEQFF	TGCAGCGTTGGTCGTGAAGCTAACAATGAGCAGTTCTTC
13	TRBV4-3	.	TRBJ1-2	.	CASSHELDYGYTF	TGCGCCAGCAGCCATGAGTTAGACTATGGCTACACCTTC
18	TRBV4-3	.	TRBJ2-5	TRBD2	CASSQDRGGLAGEETQYF	TGCGCCAGCAGCCAAGATCGGGGGGGACTAGCGGGAGAAGAGACCCAGTACTTC
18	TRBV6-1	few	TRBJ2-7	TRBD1	CASSEMDFSGQGAIEQYF	TGTGCCAGCAGTGAAATGGACTTTTCGGGACAGGGGGCGATAGAGCAGTACTTC
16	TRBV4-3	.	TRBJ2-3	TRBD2	CASSKTSGEITDTQYF	TGCGCCAGCAGCAAGACTAGCGGGGAAATCACAGATACGCAGTATTTT
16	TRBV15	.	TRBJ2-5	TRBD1	CATSRDWKGGRETQYF	TGTGCCACCAGCAGAGATTGGAAAGGGGGCAGGGAGACCCAGTACTTC
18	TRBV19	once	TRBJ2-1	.	CASSIVGGLPSSYNEQFF	TGTGCCAGTAGTATTGTGGGGGGACTTCCGAGCTCCTACAATGAGCAGTTCTTC
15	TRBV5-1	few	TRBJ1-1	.	CASSLGGEGQTEAFF	TGCGCCAGCAGCTTGGGTGGGGAGGGCCAGACTGAAGCTTTCTTT
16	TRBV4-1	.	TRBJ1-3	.	CASSQDWGGGGNTIYF	TGCGCCAGCAGCCAAGATTGGGGAGGGGGAGGAAACACCATATATTTT
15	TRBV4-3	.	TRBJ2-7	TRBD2	CASSQEGEGGYEQYF	TGCGCCAGCAGCCAAGAGGGGGAGGGCGGTTACGAGCAGTACTTC
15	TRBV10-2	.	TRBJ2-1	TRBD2	CASSPGRDSYNEQFF	TGCGCCAGCAGCCCAGGGAGGGACTCCTACAATGAGCAGTTCTTC
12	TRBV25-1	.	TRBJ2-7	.	CASRLRPGEQYF	TGTGCCAGCAGGCTACGCCCTGGCGAGCAGTACTTC
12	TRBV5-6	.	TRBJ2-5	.	CASSLGGQAKDF	TGTGCCAGCAGCTTGGGTGGGCAGGCTAAGGACTTC
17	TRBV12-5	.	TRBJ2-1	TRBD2	CASGLVLPSGAYNEQFF	TGTGCTAGTGGTTTGGTTCTACCTAGCGGGGCCTACAATGAGCAGTTCTTC
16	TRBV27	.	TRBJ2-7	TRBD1	CASSFSWTGKTYEQYF	TGTGCCAGCAGTTTCTCCTGGACAGGGAAGACCTACGAGCAGTACTTC
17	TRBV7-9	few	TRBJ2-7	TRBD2	CASSPWGISGSSYEQYF	TGTGCCAGCAGCCCCTGGGGGATTAGCGGGAGCTCCTACGAGCAGTACTTC
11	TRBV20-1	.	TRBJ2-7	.	CSASPRAEQYF	TGCAGTGCGTCTCCCAGGGCCGAGCAGTACTTC
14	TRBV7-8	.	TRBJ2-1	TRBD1	CASSPDRGHNEQFF	TGTGCCAGCAGCCCGGACAGGGGACACAATGAGCAGTTCTTC
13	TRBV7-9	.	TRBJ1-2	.	CASSLSASYGYTF	TGTGCCAGCAGCTTATCCGCTAGTTATGGCTACACCTTC
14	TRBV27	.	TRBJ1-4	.	CASSSSGYHEKLFF	TGTGCCAGCAGTTCTTCAGGGTACCATGAAAAACTGTTTTTT
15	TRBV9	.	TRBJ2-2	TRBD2	CASSGRLASTGELFF	TGTGCCAGCAGCGGCCGACTAGCCTCTACCGGGGAGCTGTTTTTT
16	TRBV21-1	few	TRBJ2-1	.	CASSGKGEFSYNEQFF	TGTGCCAGCAGCGGTAAGGGGGAGTTCTCCTACAATGAGCAGTTCTTC
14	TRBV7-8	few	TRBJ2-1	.	CASSLRSRVNEQFF	TGTGCCAGCAGCTTACGCTCGCGAGTCAATGAGCAGTTCTTC
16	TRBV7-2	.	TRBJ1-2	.	CASSLGPQGKNYGYTF	TGTGCCAGCAGCTTAGGCCCACAGGGAAAGAACTATGGCTACACCTTC
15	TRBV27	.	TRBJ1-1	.	CASSLTRDCDTEAFF	TGTGCCAGCAGTTTGACCAGGGATTGTGACACTGAAGCTTTCTTT